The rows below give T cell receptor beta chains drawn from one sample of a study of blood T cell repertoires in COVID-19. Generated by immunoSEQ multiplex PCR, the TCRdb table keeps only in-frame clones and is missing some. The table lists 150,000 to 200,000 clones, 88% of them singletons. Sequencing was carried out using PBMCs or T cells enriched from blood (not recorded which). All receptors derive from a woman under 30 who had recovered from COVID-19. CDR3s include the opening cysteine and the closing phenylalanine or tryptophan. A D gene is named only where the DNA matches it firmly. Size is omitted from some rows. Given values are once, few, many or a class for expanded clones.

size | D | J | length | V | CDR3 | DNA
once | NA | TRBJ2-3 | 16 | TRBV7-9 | CASSFPTKPQGDTQYF | TGTGCCAGCAGCTTCCCCACTAAACCCCAGGGAGATACGCAGTATTTT
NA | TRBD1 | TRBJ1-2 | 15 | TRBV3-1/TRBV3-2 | CASSQTGTGNYGYTF | TGTGCCAGCAGCCAAACCGGGACAGGGAACTATGGCTACACCTTC
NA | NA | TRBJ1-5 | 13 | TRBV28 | CATGQGGNQPQHF | TGTGCCACAGGGCAGGGCGGCAATCAGCCCCAGCATTTT
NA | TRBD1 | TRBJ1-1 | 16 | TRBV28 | CASSPASGQGNTEAFF | TGTGCCAGCAGCCCAGCGTCGGGACAGGGAAACACTGAAGCTTTCTTT
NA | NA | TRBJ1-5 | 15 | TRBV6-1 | CASSEETRDNQPQHF | TGTGCCAGCAGTGAGGAGACCCGGGACAATCAGCCCCAGCATTTT
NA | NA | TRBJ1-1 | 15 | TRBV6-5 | CASRSQPGEGTEAFF | TGTGCCAGCAGGTCTCAACCCGGGGAGGGCACTGAAGCTTTCTTT
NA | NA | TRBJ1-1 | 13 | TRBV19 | CASTILGGTEAFF | TGTGCCAGTACAATATTAGGAGGCACTGAAGCTTTCTTT
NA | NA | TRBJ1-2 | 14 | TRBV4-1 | CASSQEHRADGYTF | TGCGCCAGCAGCCAAGAGCACAGGGCCGATGGCTACACCTTC
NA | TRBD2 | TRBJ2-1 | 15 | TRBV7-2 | CASSLGLATANEQFF | TGTGCCAGCAGCCTAGGACTAGCGACGGCCAATGAGCAGTTCTTC
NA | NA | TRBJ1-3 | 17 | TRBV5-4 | CASSTDLQGSSGNTIYF | TGTGCCAGCAGTACCGACCTTCAGGGTTCTTCAGGAAACACCATATATTTT
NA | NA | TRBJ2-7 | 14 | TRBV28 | CASSLPLLPYEQYF | TGTGCCAGCAGTTTGCCCCTACTACCCTACGAGCAGTACTTC
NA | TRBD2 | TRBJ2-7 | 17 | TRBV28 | CASGRIRLSGSAYEQYF | TGTGCCAGCGGCAGGATAAGACTAAGCGGGAGTGCCTACGAGCAGTACTTC
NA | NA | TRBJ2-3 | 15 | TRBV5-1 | CASSLGAEPTDTQYF | TGCGCCAGCAGCTTGGGGGCCGAACCCACAGATACGCAGTATTTT
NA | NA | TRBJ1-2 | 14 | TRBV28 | CAISSEGSRYGYTF | TGTGCCATCTCTTCGGAGGGATCTCGCTATGGCTACACCTTC
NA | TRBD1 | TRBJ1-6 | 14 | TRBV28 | CASSPGTVNSPLHF | TGTGCCAGCAGTCCCGGGACAGTTAATTCACCCCTCCACTTT
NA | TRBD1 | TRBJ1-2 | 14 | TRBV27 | CASSLGQGGYGYTF | TGTGCCAGCAGCCTGGGACAGGGGGGGTATGGCTACACCTTC